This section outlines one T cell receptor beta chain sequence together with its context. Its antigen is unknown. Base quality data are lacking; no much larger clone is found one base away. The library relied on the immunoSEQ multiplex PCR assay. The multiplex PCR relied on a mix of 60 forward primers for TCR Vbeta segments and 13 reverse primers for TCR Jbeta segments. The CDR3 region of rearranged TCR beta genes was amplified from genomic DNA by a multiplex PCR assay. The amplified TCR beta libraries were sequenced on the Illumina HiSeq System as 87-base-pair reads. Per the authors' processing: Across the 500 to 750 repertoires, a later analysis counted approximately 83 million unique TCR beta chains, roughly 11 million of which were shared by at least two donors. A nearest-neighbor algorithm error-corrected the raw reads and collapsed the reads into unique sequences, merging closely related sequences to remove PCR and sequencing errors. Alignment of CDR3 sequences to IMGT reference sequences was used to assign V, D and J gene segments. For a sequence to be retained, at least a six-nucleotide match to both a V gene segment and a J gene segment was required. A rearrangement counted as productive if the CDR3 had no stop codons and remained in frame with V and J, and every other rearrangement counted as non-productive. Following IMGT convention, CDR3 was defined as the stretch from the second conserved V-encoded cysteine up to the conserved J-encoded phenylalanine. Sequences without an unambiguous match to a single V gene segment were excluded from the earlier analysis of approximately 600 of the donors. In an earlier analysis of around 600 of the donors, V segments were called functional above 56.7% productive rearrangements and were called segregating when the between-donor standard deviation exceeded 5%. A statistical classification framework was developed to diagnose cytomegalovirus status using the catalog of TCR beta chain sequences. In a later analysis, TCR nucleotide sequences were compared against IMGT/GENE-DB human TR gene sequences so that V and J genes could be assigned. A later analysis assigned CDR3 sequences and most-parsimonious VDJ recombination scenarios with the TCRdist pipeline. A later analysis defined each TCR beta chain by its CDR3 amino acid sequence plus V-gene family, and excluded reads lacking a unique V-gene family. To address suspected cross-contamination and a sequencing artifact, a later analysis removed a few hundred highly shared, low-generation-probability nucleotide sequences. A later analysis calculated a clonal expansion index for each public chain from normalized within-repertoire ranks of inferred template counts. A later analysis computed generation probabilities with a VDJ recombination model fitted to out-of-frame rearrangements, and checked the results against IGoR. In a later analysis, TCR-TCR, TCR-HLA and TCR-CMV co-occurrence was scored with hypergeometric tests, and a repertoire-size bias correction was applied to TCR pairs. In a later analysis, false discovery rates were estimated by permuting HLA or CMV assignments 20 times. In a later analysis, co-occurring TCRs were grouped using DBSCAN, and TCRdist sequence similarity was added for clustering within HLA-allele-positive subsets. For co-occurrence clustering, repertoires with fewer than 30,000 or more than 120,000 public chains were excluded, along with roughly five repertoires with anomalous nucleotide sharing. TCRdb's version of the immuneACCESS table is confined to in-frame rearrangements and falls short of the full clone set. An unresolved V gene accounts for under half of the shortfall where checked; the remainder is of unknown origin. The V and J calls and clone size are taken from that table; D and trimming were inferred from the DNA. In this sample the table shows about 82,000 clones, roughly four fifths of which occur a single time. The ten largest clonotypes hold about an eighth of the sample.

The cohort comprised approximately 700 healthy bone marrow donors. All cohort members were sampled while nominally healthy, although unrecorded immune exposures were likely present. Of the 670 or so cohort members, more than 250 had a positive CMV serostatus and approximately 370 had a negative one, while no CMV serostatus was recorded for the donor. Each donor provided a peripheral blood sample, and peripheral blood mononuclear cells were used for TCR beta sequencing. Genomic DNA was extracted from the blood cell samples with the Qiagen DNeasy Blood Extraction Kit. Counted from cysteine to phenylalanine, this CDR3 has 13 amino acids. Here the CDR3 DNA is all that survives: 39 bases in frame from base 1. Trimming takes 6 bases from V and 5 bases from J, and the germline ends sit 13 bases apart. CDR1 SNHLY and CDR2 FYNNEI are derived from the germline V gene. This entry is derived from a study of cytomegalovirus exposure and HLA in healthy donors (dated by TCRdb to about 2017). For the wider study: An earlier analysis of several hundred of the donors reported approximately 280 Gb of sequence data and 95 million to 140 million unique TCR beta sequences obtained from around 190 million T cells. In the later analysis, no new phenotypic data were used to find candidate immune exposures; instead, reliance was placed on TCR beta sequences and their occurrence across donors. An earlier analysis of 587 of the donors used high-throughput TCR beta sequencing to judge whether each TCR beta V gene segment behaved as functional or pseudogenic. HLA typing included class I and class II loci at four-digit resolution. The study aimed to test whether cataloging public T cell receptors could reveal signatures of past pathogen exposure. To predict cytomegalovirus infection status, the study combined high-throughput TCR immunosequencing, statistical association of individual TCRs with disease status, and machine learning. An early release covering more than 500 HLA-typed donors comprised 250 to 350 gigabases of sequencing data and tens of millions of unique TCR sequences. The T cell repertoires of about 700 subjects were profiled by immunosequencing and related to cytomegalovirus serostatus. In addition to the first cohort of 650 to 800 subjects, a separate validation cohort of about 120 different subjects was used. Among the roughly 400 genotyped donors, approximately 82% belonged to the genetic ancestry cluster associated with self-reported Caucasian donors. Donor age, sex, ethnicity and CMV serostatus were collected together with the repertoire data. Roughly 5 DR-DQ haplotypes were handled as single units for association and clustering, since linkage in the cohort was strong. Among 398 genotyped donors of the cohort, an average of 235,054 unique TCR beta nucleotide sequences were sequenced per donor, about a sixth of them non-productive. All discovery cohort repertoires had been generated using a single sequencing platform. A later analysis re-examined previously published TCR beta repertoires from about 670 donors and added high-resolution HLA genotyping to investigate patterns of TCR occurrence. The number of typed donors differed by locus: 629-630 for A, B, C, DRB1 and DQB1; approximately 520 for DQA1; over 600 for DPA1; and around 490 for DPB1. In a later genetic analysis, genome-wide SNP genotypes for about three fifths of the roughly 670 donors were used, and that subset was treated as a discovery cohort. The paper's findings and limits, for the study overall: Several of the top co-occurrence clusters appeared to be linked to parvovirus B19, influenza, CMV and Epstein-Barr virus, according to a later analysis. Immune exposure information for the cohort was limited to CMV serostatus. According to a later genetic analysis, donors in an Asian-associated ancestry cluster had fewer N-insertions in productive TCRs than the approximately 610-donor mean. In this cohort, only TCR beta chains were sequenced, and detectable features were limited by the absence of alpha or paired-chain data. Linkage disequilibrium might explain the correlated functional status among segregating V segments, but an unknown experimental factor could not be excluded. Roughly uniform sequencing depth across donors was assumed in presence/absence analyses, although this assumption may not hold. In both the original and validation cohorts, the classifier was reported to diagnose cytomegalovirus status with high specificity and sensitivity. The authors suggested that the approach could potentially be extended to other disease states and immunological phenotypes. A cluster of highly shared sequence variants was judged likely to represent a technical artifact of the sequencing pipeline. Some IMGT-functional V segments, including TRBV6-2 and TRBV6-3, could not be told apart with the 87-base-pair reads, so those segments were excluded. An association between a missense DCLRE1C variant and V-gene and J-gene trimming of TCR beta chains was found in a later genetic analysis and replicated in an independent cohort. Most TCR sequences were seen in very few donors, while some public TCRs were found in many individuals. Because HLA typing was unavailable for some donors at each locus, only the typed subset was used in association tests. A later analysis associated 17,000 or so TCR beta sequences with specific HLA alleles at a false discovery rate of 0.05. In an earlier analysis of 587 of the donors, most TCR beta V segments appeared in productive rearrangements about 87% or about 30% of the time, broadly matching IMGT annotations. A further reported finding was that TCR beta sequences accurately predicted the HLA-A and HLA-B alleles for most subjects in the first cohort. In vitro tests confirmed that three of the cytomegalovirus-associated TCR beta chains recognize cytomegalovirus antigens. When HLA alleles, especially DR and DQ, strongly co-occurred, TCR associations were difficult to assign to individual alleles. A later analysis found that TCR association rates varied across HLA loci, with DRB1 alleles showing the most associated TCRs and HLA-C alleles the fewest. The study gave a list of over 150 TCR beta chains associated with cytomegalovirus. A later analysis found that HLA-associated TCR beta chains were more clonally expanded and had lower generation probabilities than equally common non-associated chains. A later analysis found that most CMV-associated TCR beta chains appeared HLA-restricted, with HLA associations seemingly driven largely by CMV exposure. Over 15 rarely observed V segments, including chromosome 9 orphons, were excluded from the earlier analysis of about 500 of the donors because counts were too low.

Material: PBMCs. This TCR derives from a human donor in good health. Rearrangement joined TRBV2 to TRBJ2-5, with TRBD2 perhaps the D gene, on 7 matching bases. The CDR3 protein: CASRGGGRETQYF. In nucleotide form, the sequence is TGTGCCAGCAGAGGGGGGGGCCGGGAGACCCAGTACTTC.